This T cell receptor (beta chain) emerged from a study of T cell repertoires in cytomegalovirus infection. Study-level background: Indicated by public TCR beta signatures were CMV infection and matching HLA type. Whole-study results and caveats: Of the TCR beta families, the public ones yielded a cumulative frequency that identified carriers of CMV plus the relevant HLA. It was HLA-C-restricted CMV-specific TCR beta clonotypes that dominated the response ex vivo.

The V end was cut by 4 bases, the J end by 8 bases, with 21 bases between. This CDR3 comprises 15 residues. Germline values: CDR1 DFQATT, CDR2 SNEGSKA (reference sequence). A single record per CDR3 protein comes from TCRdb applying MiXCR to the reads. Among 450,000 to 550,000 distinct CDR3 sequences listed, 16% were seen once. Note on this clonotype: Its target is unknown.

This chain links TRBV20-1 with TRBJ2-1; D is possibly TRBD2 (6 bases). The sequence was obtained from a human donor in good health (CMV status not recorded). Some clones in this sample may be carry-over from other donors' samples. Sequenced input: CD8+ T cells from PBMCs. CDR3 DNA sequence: TGCAGTGCTACCGCCCGGGGCGGGATTGGAGATGAGCAGTTCTTC. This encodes CSATARGGIGDEQFF.